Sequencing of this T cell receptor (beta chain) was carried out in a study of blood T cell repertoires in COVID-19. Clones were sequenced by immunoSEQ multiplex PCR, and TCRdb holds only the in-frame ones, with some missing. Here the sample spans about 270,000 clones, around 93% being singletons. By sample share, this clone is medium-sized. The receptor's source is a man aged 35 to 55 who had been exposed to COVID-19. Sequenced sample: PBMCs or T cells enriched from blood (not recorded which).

CDR3 sequence: CASSLERNEQFF. In nucleotides, the CDR3 is TGTGCCAGCAGCTTAGAGAGGAATGAGCAGTTCTTC. The chain combines TRBV11-3 with TRBJ2-1; D not certain. Germline loops: CDR1 SGHNT, CDR2 YENEEA. The V gene lost 0 bases and the J gene lost 7 bases, with 4 bases spanning the gap. The CDR3 has 12 amino acids.